Sequencing of this TCR beta chain was carried out in a study of blood T cell repertoires in COVID-19. Study summary: Both acute and convalescent COVID-19 samples were obtained from the United States, Italy and Spain. T cells, B-cell-depleted T cells, or PBMCs provided the cDNA or gDNA that served as material.

Here immunoSEQ multiplex PCR was the method, and the copy in TCRdb shows in-frame clones only, minus some. The profile shows 190,000 or so clones, 82% of them singletons. The CDR3 length is 14 residues. The germline gives CDR1 SGHDT, CDR2 YYEEEE. V dropped 4 bases and J dropped 3; count of bases not matched to a gene: 6. The gene calls are TRBV5-6 and TRBJ1-2; 7 bases are a match to TRBD1. The sequenced material came from PBMCs or T cells enriched from blood (not recorded which). The sequence came from a man aged 40-50 years who had recovered from COVID-19. The CDR3 region has the DNA TGTGCCAGCAGCCGTCAGACAGGGTACTATGGCTACACCTTC. Amino acids: CASSRQTGYYGYTF.